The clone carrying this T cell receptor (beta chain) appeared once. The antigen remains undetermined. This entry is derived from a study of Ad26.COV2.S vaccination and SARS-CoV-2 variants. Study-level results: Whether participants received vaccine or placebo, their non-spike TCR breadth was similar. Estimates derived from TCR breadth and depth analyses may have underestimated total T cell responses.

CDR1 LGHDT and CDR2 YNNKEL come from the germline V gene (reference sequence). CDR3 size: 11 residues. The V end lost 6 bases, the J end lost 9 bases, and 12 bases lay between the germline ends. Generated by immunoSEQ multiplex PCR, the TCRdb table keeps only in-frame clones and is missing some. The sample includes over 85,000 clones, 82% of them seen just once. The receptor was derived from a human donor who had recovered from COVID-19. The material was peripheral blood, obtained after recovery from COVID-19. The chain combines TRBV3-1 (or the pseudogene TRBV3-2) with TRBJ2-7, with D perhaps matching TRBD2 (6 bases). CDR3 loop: CASRGGPWQYF. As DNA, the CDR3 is TGTGCCAGCAGGGGAGGCCCTTGGCAGTACTTC.